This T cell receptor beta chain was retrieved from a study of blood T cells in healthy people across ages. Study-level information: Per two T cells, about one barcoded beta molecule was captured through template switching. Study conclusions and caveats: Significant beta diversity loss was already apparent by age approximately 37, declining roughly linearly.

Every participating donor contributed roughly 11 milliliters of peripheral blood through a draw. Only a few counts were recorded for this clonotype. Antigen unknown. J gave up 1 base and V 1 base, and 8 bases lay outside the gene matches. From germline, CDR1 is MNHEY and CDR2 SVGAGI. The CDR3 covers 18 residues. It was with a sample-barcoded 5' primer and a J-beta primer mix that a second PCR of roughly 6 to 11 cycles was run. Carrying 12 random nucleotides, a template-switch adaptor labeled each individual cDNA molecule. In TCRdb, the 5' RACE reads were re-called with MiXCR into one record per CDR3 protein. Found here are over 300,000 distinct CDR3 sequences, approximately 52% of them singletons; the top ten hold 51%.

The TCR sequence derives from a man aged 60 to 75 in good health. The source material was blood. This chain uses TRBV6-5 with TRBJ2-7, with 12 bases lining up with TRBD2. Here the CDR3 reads CASSYLPSGGARSYEQYF. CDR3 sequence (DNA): TGTGCCAGCAGTTACTTACCTAGCGGGGGGGCTCGGTCCTACGAGCAGTACTTC.